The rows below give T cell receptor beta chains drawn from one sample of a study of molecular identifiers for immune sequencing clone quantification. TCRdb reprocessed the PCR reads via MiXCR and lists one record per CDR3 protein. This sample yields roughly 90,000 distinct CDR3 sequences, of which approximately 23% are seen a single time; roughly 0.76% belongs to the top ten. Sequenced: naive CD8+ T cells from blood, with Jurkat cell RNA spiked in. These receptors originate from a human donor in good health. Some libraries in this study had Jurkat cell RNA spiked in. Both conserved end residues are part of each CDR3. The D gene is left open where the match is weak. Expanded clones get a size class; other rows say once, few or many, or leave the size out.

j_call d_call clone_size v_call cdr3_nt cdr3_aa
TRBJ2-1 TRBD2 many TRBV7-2 TGTGCCAGCAGCTTAGAAGGACTAGCGGGAGGATCCTACAATGAGCAGTTCTTC CASSLEGLAGGSYNEQFF
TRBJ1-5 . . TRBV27 TGTGCCAGCAGTTTTCGACAGTACCATCAGCGCCAGCAGTTT CASSFRQYHQRQQF
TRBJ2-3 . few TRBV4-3 TGCGCCAGCAGCCAAGGCGTTCTCACAGATACGCAGTATTTT CASSQGVLTDTQYF
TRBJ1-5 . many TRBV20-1 TGCAGTGCTAGAGCCAGGGATCAGCCCCAGCATTTT CSARARDQPQHF
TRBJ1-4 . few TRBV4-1 TGCGCCAGCAGCCAAGTGACAGGTGAAAAACTGTTTTTT CASSQVTGEKLFF
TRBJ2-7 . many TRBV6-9 TGTGCCAGCAGTCCCCCGCGTCGGAACAGGGAGCAGTACTTC CASSPPRRNREQYF
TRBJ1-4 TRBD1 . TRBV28 TGTGCCAGCAGTTTACGGACAGGGAGTGAAAAACTGTTTTTT CASSLRTGSEKLFF
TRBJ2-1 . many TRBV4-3 TGCGCCAGCAGCCAAGATATGGGAACAAACTATGAGCAGTTCTTC CASSQDMGTNYEQFF
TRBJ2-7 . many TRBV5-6 TGTGCCAGCAGCCCCGGGTCTAGCTCCTACGAGCAGTACTTC CASSPGSSSYEQYF
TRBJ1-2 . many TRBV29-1 TGCAGCGTTTTACAGGAACCCTTCGGCTACACCTTC CSVLQEPFGYTF
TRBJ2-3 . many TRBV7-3 TGTGCCAGCAGCTTATTGTCCTTTCCAGATACGCAGTATTTT CASSLLSFPDTQYF
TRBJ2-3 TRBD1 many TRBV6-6 TGTGCCAGCAGATCGCTTCAGGGGGCCAGCACAGATACGCAGTATTTT CASRSLQGASTDTQYF
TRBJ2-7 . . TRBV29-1 TGCAGCGTTGAGGGCAGGGGCTACGAGCAGTACTTC CSVEGRGYEQYF
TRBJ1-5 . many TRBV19 TGTGCCAGTAGCGAACCAATGGAGCCCCAGCATTTT CASSEPMEPQHF
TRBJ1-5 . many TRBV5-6 TGTGCCAGCAGCTTGGCTGGAACAGGGAATCAGCCCCAGCATTTT CASSLAGTGNQPQHF
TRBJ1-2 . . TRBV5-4 TGTGCCAGCAGGGTCACCGTCGAGGCTAACTATGGCTACACCTTC CASRVTVEANYGYTF
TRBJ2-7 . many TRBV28 TGTGCCAGCAGTTTAAGGGGGACCCTCGCCTACGAGCAGTACTTC CASSLRGTLAYEQYF
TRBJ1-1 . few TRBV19 TGTGCCAGTACAACCCGGGCGGAAGCTTTCTTT CASTTRAEAFF
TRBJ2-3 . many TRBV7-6 TGTGCCAGCAGCCCCCCGGGGATCACAGATACGCAGTATTTT CASSPPGITDTQYF
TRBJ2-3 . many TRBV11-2 TGTGCCAGCAGCTTTGGCACCTACACAGATACGCAGTATTTT CASSFGTYTDTQYF
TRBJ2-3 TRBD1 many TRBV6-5 TGTGCCAGCAGCGACAGGGGGCCTAGCGCAGATACGCAGTATTTT CASSDRGPSADTQYF
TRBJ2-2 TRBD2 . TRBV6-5 TGTGCCAGCAGCCTTGGACGGGGGGCGAACACCGGGGAGCTGTTTTTT CASSLGRGANTGELFF
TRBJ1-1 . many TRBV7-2 TGTGCCAGCAGCTTGTCGGGCCTGGGGACTGAAGCTTTCTTT CASSLSGLGTEAFF
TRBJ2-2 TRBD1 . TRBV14 TGTGCCAGCAGCCAAGCATTTGGGACAGGATTTACCGGGGAGCTGTTTTTT CASSQAFGTGFTGELFF
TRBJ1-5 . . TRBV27 TGTGCCAGCAGTTTATACGCAGGGGAGGGTCAGCCCCAGCATTTT CASSLYAGEGQPQHF
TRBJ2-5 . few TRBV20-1 TGCAGTGCTTGGGAGCCCCAAGAGACCCAGTACTTC CSAWEPQETQYF
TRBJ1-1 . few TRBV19 TGTGCCAGTAGTGATCACATGAACACTGAAGCTTTCTTT CASSDHMNTEAFF